The rows below give T cell receptor beta chains drawn from one sample of a study of Graves' ophthalmopathy and Graves' hyperthyroidism. In TCRdb, the multiplex PCR reads were re-called with MiXCR into one record per CDR3 protein. Of some 170,000 distinct CDR3 sequences in the sample, roughly two fifths are singletons; the top ten hold 8% to 9%. Specimen: peripheral blood. The receptors here all came from a man aged 25 to 45 with Graves' ophthalmopathy. Each CDR3 is given with its conserved first and last residue. D genes are given only for firm matches. Some rows have no size entry. The others give once, few or many, or a class for an expanded clone.

TGTGCCAGCACCACAGGACTAGATGGCTGCGAGCAGTACTTC | CASTTGLDGCEQYF | TRBD2 | TRBJ2-7 | NA | TRBV12-3/TRBV12-4
TGTGCCAGCTCAGATTTCTATGGCTACACCTTC | CASSDFYGYTF | NA | TRBJ1-2 | NA | TRBV18
TGTGCCAGCCAAAGACGGGCTGAAGCTTTCTTT | CASQRRAEAFF | NA | TRBJ1-1 | many | TRBV19
TGTGCCAGCAGTGCCCTACTAGCGGAACTAAACGAGCAGTACTTC | CASSALLAELNEQYF | TRBD2 | TRBJ2-7 | many | TRBV25-1
TGTGCCAGCAGTTTAGGAGCGGGGCCGGCGGAGACCCAGTACTTC | CASSLGAGPAETQYF | TRBD2 | TRBJ2-5 | NA | TRBV27
TGTGCCAGCCGGCCTAGTGGCCAAGAGACCCAGTACTTC | CASRPSGQETQYF | NA | TRBJ2-5 | NA | TRBV6-1
TGTGCCAGTCAATTGGGACAGACGAATCAGCCCCAGCATTTT | CASQLGQTNQPQHF | TRBD1 | TRBJ1-5 | NA | TRBV19
TGTGCCAGCAGTTTTAACAGGGGGCGAGGAACTGAAGCTTTCTTT | CASSFNRGRGTEAFF | TRBD1 | TRBJ1-1 | few | TRBV12-3/TRBV12-4
TGTGCCAGCAGCCTCGCAGGGGGGCACTATGGCTACACCTTC | CASSLAGGHYGYTF | TRBD1 | TRBJ1-2 | many | TRBV11-2
TGTGCCACCAGTGGTGCCAGTCCCCAAGAGACCCAGTACTTC | CATSGASPQETQYF | NA | TRBJ2-5 | many | TRBV24-1
TGTGCCAGCAGCCCCCAAGCGGGAGGGACGGAGACCCAGTACTTC | CASSPQAGGTETQYF | TRBD2 | TRBJ2-5 | once | TRBV12-3/TRBV12-4
TGTGCCAGCTGTACTCCGGGGGGCTGGCAGCCCCAGCATTTT | CASCTPGGWQPQHF | NA | TRBJ1-5 | many | TRBV12-3/TRBV12-4
TGTGCCAGCAGCTTTGGGACTAGCCGGTACGAGCAGTACTTC | CASSFGTSRYEQYF | TRBD2 | TRBJ2-7 | many | TRBV7-9
TGTGCCAGCAGTCCCTTGCCCCGGGACAGGGGAGCCTACGAGCAGTACTTC | CASSPLPRDRGAYEQYF | TRBD1 | TRBJ2-7 | many | TRBV27
TGTGCCAGCAGTTACTCCCCCCGGGACCAAAGTAGCAATCAGCCCCAGCATTTT | CASSYSPRDQSSNQPQHF | NA | TRBJ1-5 | many | TRBV6-2/TRBV6-3
TGCGCCAGCAGCCAAGACCAGGGGGCGAGAGAGACCCAGTACTTC | CASSQDQGARETQYF | TRBD1 | TRBJ2-5 | many | TRBV4-3
TGTGCCAGCAGTGAAGCCAGCGGGGGGCGGCAGCCCCAGCATTTT | CASSEASGGRQPQHF | NA | TRBJ1-5 | once | TRBV6-1
TGTGCCAGCGGTTTCGGGACTGAAGCTTTCTTT | CASGFGTEAFF | NA | TRBJ1-1 | NA | TRBV6-5
TGTGCCAGCAGTGAATATAGGACTAGTCACGAGCAGTACTTC | CASSEYRTSHEQYF | TRBD2 | TRBJ2-7 | NA | TRBV12-3/TRBV12-4
TGCAGCTCCCGCGGGACGGCCGGGACCGGGGAGCTGTTTTTT | CSSRGTAGTGELFF | NA | TRBJ2-2 | many | TRBV29-1
TGTGCCAGCAGCAAACCCGGACAGGGGGCCGGCGAGCAGTACTTC | CASSKPGQGAGEQYF | TRBD1 | TRBJ2-7 | many | TRBV6-2/TRBV6-3
TGTGCCAGCACCTGGGGTCAGGGGGCCTCCTACGAGCAGTACTTC | CASTWGQGASYEQYF | TRBD1 | TRBJ2-7 | NA | TRBV6-1
TGTGCCAGCAGTCAATCTAAACCGCGAGGCACTGAAGCTTTCTTT | CASSQSKPRGTEAFF | NA | TRBJ1-1 | NA | TRBV6-1
TGTGCCAGCAGGATAGCGGGATTCTACGAGCAGTACTTC | CASRIAGFYEQYF | TRBD2 | TRBJ2-7 | many | TRBV12-3/TRBV12-4
TGTGCCAGCAGTGAGGAGTCGGCGGGAGTTGGGGAGCAGTACTTC | CASSEESAGVGEQYF | TRBD2 | TRBJ2-7 | once | TRBV2
TGTGCCAGCAGTGTGTCAAAAGGACAGGGTGTCTCTAATAGCAATCAGCCCCAGCATTTT | CASSVSKGQGVSNSNQPQHF | TRBD1 | TRBJ1-5 | many | TRBV6-4
TGTGCCAGCAGAGGAGGGAGGGGGGGAAATTCACCCCTCCACTTT | CASRGGRGGNSPLHF | NA | TRBJ1-6 | NA | TRBV28
TGCAGTGCTAGAGAGACAGGGAATCAGCCCCAGCATTTT | CSARETGNQPQHF | TRBD1 | TRBJ1-5 | many | TRBV20-1
TGTGCCAGTAGTATGAGTCAGGTTAGACAGCCCCAGCATTTT | CASSMSQVRQPQHF | NA | TRBJ1-5 | many | TRBV19
TGTGCCTGGAGTGTCCCCGACAGGGGAAGGACTGAAGCTTTCTTT | CAWSVPDRGRTEAFF | TRBD1 | TRBJ1-1 | many | TRBV30
TGTGCCAGTAGTAAGGGACTAGCGGGTATCTACGAGCAGTACTTC | CASSKGLAGIYEQYF | TRBD2 | TRBJ2-7 | many | TRBV19
TGTGCCTGGGCTTTTACCGGGGAGCTGTTTTTT | CAWAFTGELFF | NA | TRBJ2-2 | many | TRBV30
TGTGCCAGCCTCCCGGATACTAGCTGGGACGAGCAGTACTTC | CASLPDTSWDEQYF | NA | TRBJ2-7 | NA | TRBV28
TGTGCCAGTAGTATCGTAGCGGGACAGTATAGCACTGAAGCTTTCTTT | CASSIVAGQYSTEAFF | TRBD1 | TRBJ1-1 | many | TRBV19
TGTGCCAGCAGTTTATTCCCTGGTGCTTTGGGGTATAGCAATCAGCCCCAGCATTTT | CASSLFPGALGYSNQPQHF | NA | TRBJ1-5 | NA | TRBV28
TGCAGCGTCATGGACGCACAGGGACGAAAGACCCAGTACTTC | CSVMDAQGRKTQYF | NA | TRBJ2-5 | NA | TRBV29-1
TGTGCCAGCAGTTCCGGACCAGGGAACGAGCAGTACTTC | CASSSGPGNEQYF | NA | TRBJ2-7 | NA | TRBV6-5